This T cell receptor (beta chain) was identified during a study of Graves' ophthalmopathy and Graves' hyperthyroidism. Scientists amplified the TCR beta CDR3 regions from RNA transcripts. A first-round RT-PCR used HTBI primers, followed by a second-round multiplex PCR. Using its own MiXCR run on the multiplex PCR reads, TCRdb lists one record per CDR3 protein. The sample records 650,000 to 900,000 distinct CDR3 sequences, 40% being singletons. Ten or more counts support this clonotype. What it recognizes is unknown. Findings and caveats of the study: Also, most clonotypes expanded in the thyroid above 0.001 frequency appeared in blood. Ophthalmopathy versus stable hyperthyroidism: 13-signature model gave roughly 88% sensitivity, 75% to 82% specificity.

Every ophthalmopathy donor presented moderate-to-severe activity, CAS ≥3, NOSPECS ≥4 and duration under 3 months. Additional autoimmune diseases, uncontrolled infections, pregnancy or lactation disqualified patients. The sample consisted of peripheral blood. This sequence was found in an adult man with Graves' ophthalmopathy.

The CDR3 protein is CSAEAGGEGEAYEQYF. CDR3 sequence (DNA): TGCAGTGCTGAAGCGGGAGGGGAAGGGGAGGCCTACGAGCAGTACTTC. The rearrangement uses TRBV20-1 and TRBJ2-7; 10 bases align to TRBD2. The ends lost 5 bases at V and 2 bases at J; junction bases unmatched: 12. The germline V gene encodes CDR1 DFQATT and CDR2 SNEGSKA (reference sequence). There are 16 residues in the CDR3.